This TCR beta chain is drawn from a study of blood T cell repertoires in COVID-19. Clones were sequenced by immunoSEQ multiplex PCR, and TCRdb holds only the in-frame ones, with some missing. This sample has 70,000 to 90,000 clones, with 85% found just once. Input material: peripheral blood. This clonotype was obtained from a man aged 45-65 years with COVID-19, enrolled during active disease.

The CDR3 DNA is TGTGCCAGCAGTTTTAGACGGGAGGCTAACTATGGCTACACCTTC. It specifies CASSFRREANYGYTF. The chain has TRBV28 and TRBJ1-2, with D hard to call. The CDR3 consists of 15 residues. The ends were cut back, 3 bases at V and 0 bases at J, with 11 bases in the middle. Germline V gene data show CDR1 as MDHEN and CDR2 as SYDVKM.